The present entry profiles one T cell receptor (beta chain) with its context. Its antigen is still unknown. This record belongs to a study of T cell responses to AZD1222 COVID-19 vaccine. Study-level findings and limits: Spike-specific TCRs gained breadth and depth after people received two AZD1222 doses. Reportedly, close to half of spike-specific TCRs are directed against unmutated variant regions. Donors were chiefly white British, with a greater number of females, and clonal diversity was perhaps underestimated. Along spike, vaccine-associated CD4 TCRs were found throughout, with dominance at 160-218 and 743-854.

Germline V lookup: CDR1 LGHNA, CDR2 YNFKEQ. The CDR3 consists of 15 residues. V trimming: 4 bases; J trimming: 1 base; junction bases outside the gene matches: 6. Clones were sequenced by immunoSEQ multiplex PCR, and TCRdb holds only the in-frame ones, with some missing. The table shows about 66,000 clones, with about four fifths occurring only once. The J gene is TRBJ1-1, the V gene TRBV4-2; TRBD1 agrees at 7 bases. The sample consisted of peripheral blood, taken on day 0 of MenACWY control vaccination. This sequence originates from an adult in good health. The CDR3 coding sequence is TGTGCCAGCAGCCCCGCGGAGGGGGCGAACACTGAAGCTTTCTTT. Protein product: CASSPAEGANTEAFF.